The entry that follows covers one T cell receptor beta chain sequence. Antigen: not known. Time point of the sample: persistent/refractory GD, antithyroid drugs over 5 years with positive TRAb. The authors made the TCR library using RNA they extracted from PBMCs. American Thyroid Association guidelines served as the basis for diagnosing Graves' disease. EDTA tubes held approximately 10 milliliters of peripheral blood from each patient. V was clipped by 2 bases and J by 3 bases; unmatched bases: 8. Per the germline V gene, CDR1 is SGHRS and CDR2 is YFSETQ. The CDR3 spans 16 residues. The data were obtained in a study of regulatory T cells in long-lasting Graves disease. Broader study findings: In persistent patients, shared public clonotypes (over 2,500) outnumbered those in new patients (around 1,000). TCR diversity was lower in persistent Graves' patients than in newly diagnosed ones.

Arm-PCR of CDR3 regions and iRepertoire HTBI primers were used to build TCR beta libraries. TCRdb re-derived calls from the multiplex PCR reads in MiXCR, one entry per CDR3 protein. The sample gives 350,000 to 450,000 distinct CDR3 sequences, roughly 20% of which show up once; 20% to 25% is in the top ten. Sample: peripheral blood mononuclear cells (PBMCs), taken when the disease was refractory, from a patient treated with antithyroid drugs. This rearrangement joins TRBV5-1 to TRBJ1-2; 9 nucleotides match TRBD1. The source of this sequence is a female donor with Graves disease. In DNA, the CDR3 is TGCGCCAGCAGCTTTCGTCCGGACAGGGGCCACTATGGCTACACCTTC. Its translation is CASSFRPDRGHYGYTF.